This TCR beta chain derives from a study of cytomegalovirus exposure and HLA in healthy donors. PCR was performed using 60 Vbeta and 13 Jbeta primers. Generated by immunoSEQ multiplex PCR, the TCRdb table keeps only in-frame clones and is missing some. The sample has about 100,000 clones, roughly 75% seen once. This CDR3 comprises 17 residues. Germline V gene lookup returns CDR1 SGHRS and CDR2 YFSETQ. After removal of 4 bases from V and 0 bases from J, the junction contained 9 bases not matched to a gene. A few counts support this clone. This sequence originates from a man aged 30 to 39 in good health and CMV-seronegative. The sequenced sample was PBMCs. The V call is TRBV5-1, the J call TRBJ2-2, with TRBD2 matching 7 bases. Here the CDR3 reads CASSPTSGASNTGELFF. CDR3 in DNA: TGCGCCAGCAGCCCTACGAGCGGGGCCTCGAACACCGGGGAGCTGTTTTTT.